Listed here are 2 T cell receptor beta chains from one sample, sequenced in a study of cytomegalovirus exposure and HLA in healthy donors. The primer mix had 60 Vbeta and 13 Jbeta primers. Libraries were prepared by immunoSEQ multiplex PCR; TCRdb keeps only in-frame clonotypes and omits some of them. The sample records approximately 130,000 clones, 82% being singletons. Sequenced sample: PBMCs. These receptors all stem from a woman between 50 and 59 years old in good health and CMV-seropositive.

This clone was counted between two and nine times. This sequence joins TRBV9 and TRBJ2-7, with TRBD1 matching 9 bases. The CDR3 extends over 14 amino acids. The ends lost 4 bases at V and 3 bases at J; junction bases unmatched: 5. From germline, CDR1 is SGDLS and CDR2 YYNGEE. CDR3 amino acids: CASSPDRGDYEQYF. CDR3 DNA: TGTGCCAGCAGCCCGGACAGGGGCGACTACGAGCAGTACTTC. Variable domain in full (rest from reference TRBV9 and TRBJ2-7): DSGVTQTPKHLITATGQRVTLRCSPRSGDLSVYWYQQSLDQGLQFLIQYYNGEERAKGNILERFSAQQFPDLHSELNLSSLELGDSALYFCASSPDRGDYEQYFGPGTRLTVT.

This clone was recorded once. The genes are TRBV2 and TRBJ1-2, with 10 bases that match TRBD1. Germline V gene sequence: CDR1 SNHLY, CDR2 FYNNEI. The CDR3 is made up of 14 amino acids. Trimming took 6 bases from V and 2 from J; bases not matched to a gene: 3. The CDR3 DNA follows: TGTGCCAGCAGCCAGACAGGGGGCAACTATGGCTACACCTTC. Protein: CASSQTGGNYGYTF.